These 18 T cell receptor beta chains originate from one sample sequenced in a study of cytomegalovirus exposure and HLA in healthy donors. Vbeta (60) and Jbeta (13) primers were used in the PCR. Some clones are missing from TCRdb's copy, which holds only in-frame ones; the method was immunoSEQ multiplex PCR. Here the sample spans 150,000 or so clones, around nine tenths being singletons. Sequencing used PBMCs. The receptor set was obtained from a woman aged 18-29 years in good health and CMV-seronegative.

The rearrangement uses TRBV21-1 and TRBJ1-4; no check of the table's D call, TRBD1, against the DNA was made. TRBV21-1 is an annotated pseudogene. The CDR3 is 14 amino acids. The CDR3 DNA reads TGTGCCAGCAGCTCCCACAGGGAAAATGAAAAACTGTTTTTT. Amino acids: CASSSHRENEKLFF.

V is TRBV27 and J is TRBJ1-4; D perhaps matches TRBD1 (6 bases). Germline V gene sequence: CDR1 MNHEY, CDR2 SMNVEV (reference sequence). The CDR3 contains 14 residues. The ends were cut back, 6 bases at V and 7 bases at J, with 15 bases in the middle. In DNA, the CDR3 is TGTGCCAGCAGACCACAGGGTATGGGTGAAAAACTGTTTTTT. Protein: CASRPQGMGEKLFF.

This chain uses TRBV2 with TRBJ1-1; D unclear. V was clipped by 4 bases and J by 2 bases, with 11 bases between them. The CDR3 has 14 amino acids. CDR1 and CDR2 from the germline V gene are SNHLY and FYNNEI. CDR3 sequence: CASSGQALNTEAFF. The CDR3 DNA follows: TGTGCCAGCAGTGGTCAGGCTTTAAACACTGAAGCTTTCTTT.

The chain carries TRBV27 and TRBJ1-1, with a weak D call TRBD1 (5 bases). Germline loops: CDR1 MNHEY, CDR2 SMNVEV (reference sequence). Trimming left V 4 bases short and J 11 bases short, with 14 bases between. There are 12 residues in the CDR3. DNA for the CDR3: TGTGCCAGCAGTTCTGGGGCAGGTGAGGCTTTCTTT. Protein: CASSSGAGEAFF.

The J gene is TRBJ2-5, the V gene TRBV6-6; 10 positions agree with TRBD1. The J call may be wrong; the DNA end is better matched by TRBJ2-7. Germline V lookup: CDR1 MNHNY, CDR2 SVGAGI (reference sequence). The CDR3 has 15 amino acids. CDR3 amino acids: CASSYPDRGQYEQYF. The CDR3 coding sequence is TGTGCCAGCAGTTACCCTGACAGGGGGCAGTACGAGCAGTACTTC.

The rearrangement joins TRBV19 to TRBJ1-2, with D perhaps TRBD1 (5 bases). CDR1 and CDR2 (germline): LNHDA, SQIVND (reference sequence). Trimming took 3 bases from V and 5 from J, leaving 16 bases between them. The CDR3 is 15 amino acids. The CDR3 bases are TGTGCCAGTAGTATTCTTCCAGCAGGGAGGTATGGCTACACCTTC. Encoded protein: CASSILPAGRYGYTF.

J is TRBJ1-5 and V is TRBV6-7, with a tentative D call TRBD1 (6 bases). TRBV6-7 counts as an open reading frame of uncertain function. This CDR3 spans 18 amino acids. Trimming took off 3 bases at V and 2 bases at J, with 20 bases between the two ends. The CDR3 DNA reads as TGTGCCAGCAGTTATCCCCCCTGGGGGGGCTGGGGCAATCAGCCCCAGCATTTT. Its translation: CASSYPPWGGWGNQPQHF.

The chain employs TRBV7-9 and TRBJ2-2, with D hard to call. Between the trimmed V and J ends, which lost 5 bases and 1 base, there was a span of 14 bases. This CDR3 comprises 16 residues. The V gene's germline CDR1 is SEHNR and CDR2 FQNEAQ (reference sequence). In DNA, the CDR3 is TGTGCCAGCAGCCTTAACCCGGCAGGGAACACCGGGGAGCTGTTTTTT. Its protein is CASSLNPAGNTGELFF.

CDR3: CASSEASQDNEQFF. CDR3 DNA: TGTGCCAGCAGTGAAGCGTCCCAGGACAATGAGCAGTTCTTC. V gene TRBV2 combines with J gene TRBJ2-1, with D hard to call. The V end was cut by 0 bases, the J end by 5 bases, with 8 bases between. The CDR3 sequence is 14 residues long. Germline V gene sequence: CDR1 SNHLY, CDR2 FYNNEI. Supplemented by reference TRBV2 and TRBJ2-1, the full variable domain reads EPEVTQTPSHQVTQMGQEVILRCVPISNHLYFYWYRQILGQKVEFLVSFYNNEISEKSEIFDDQFSVERPDGSNFTLKIRSTKLEDSAMYFCASSEASQDNEQFFGPGTRLTVL.

This chain uses TRBV2 with TRBJ1-5; a weak D match, TRBD1 (5 bases). In germline, CDR1 is SNHLY, CDR2 FYNNEI. Trimming removed 7 bases at V and 7 bases at J, with 20 bases between. The CDR3 has 15 residues. Written as DNA, the CDR3 is TGTGCCAGCACTTCCTTTCGGGGGATAGGGCAGCCCCAGCATTTT. It specifies CASTSFRGIGQPQHF. Full variable domain (remainder filled in from reference TRBV2 and TRBJ1-5): EPEVTQTPSHQVTQMGQEVILRCVPISNHLYFYWYRQILGQKVEFLVSFYNNEISEKSEIFDDQFSVERPDGSNFTLKIRSTKLEDSAMYFCASTSFRGIGQPQHFGDGTRLSIL.

This clone was seen a handful of times. This chain connects TRBV7-9 to TRBJ2-7; maybe TRBD1 (6 bases). V was trimmed by 4 bases and J by 2 bases, leaving 15 bases between them. The CDR3 runs to 15 residues. The germline CDR1 and CDR2 sequences are SEHNR and FQNEAQ (reference sequence). The CDR3 sequence is CASSSWTDRTYEQYF. The CDR3 coding sequence is TGTGCCAGCAGCTCCTGGACGGACAGAACCTACGAGCAGTACTTC.

The chain uses TRBV19 and TRBJ1-1, with a possible D match to TRBD1 (5 bases). In germline, CDR1 is LNHDA, CDR2 SQIVND (reference sequence). V dropped 4 bases and J dropped 3 bases, with 15 bases sitting between them. CDR3 size: 15 residues. CDR3 coding DNA: TGTGCCAGTAGTAAAGGACAAGTAGGGTACACTGAAGCTTTCTTT. It yields the protein CASSKGQVGYTEAFF.

With respect to this clone: The junction shows a germline mismatch at one end, possibly a read error. V and J are TRBV5-8 and TRBJ1-5; TRBD1 matches 9 bases. The CDR3 has 16 amino acids. Germline lookup yields CDR1 SGHTS and CDR2 YDEGEE. The CDR3, as DNA: TGTGCCAGCAGCTTGTCACAGGGGGCTTTCGGACAGCCCCGGCATTTT. It specifies CASSLSQGAFGQPRHF.

The chain recombines TRBV11-1 with TRBJ1-3; D uncertain. The ends were cut back, 6 bases at V and 1 base at J, with 13 bases in the middle. Germline V CDR1 and CDR2: SGHAT, FQDESV (reference sequence). There are 15 residues in the CDR3. The DNA of the CDR3 is TGTGCCAGCAGAAGAGCCGAGAGGTCTGGAAACACCATATATTTT. This gives the protein CASRRAERSGNTIYF.

The J gene is TRBJ2-4, the V gene TRBV21-1; TRBD2 was called by the table and not checked on the DNA. TRBV21-1 is noted as a pseudogene. This CDR3 comprises 16 residues. CDR3 in amino acids: CASTPGEGGAKNIQYF. DNA of the CDR3: TGTGCCAGCACCCCGGGGGAGGGGGGGGCCAAAAACATTCAGTACTTC.

The chain is built from TRBV6-5 and TRBJ2-2, with 13 bases lining up with TRBD2. The CDR3 spans 15 residues. J lost 1 base, V lost 8 bases, and 1 base had no gene match. Germline assignment: CDR1 MNHEY and CDR2 SVGAGI. The CDR3 region has the DNA TGTGCCAGCCGGACTAGCGGGGGGAACACCGGGGAGCTGTTTTTT. Translated: CASRTSGGNTGELFF.

This sequence joins TRBV4-1 and TRBJ1-4; a possible D gene is TRBD1 (5 bases). The germline V gene has CDR1 MGHRA and CDR2 YSYEKL. This CDR3 has 13 residues. Deletions cut 8 bases from V and 8 bases from J, with 15 bases between. CDR3 in amino acids: CASRRQMKEKLFF. The CDR3 nucleotides read TGCGCCAGCCGTCGACAGATGAAGGAAAAACTGTTTTTT.

The genes are TRBV5-1 and TRBJ2-2, with 10 positions matching TRBD1. CDR3 length: 16 amino acids. In germline, CDR1 is SGHRS, CDR2 YFSETQ. V lost 7 bases and J lost 3; bases outside the gene matches: 9. The CDR3 sequence is CASSLRGQGDTGELFF. The CDR3 region has the DNA TGCGCCAGCTCCCTCCGAGGACAGGGGGACACCGGGGAGCTGTTTTTT.